This is a list of T cell receptor beta chains from one sample in a study of OX40 agonist ivuxolimab in advanced cancers. Profiling relied on immunoSEQ multiplex PCR, and the TCRdb table lists in-frame clones only, not all of them. This table has under 60,000 clones, more than 85% appearing once. The input for sequencing was CD4+ or CD8+ T cells sorted from blood, taken in a trial of the OX40 agonist ivuxolimab. All receptors derive from an adult with an advanced solid tumor such as melanoma, head and neck, liver or kidney cancer. Each CDR3 is given without its conserved first and last residue. Each record gives: J gene, V gene, CDR3 protein.

J: TRBJ2-7; V: TRBV27; CDR3: ASSAGYEQY
J: TRBJ2-1; V: TRBV27; CDR3: ASSPVAGASYNEQF
J: TRBJ1-4; V: TRBV6-1; CDR3: ASASLEKLF
J: TRBJ2-6; V: TRBV28; CDR3: ASSYRGPGANVLT
J: TRBJ2-5; V: TRBV4-1; CDR3: ASSRGDRGMETQY
J: TRBJ2-1; V: TRBV19; CDR3: ASSIWTSSHNEQF
J: TRBJ2-3; V: TRBV7-9; CDR3: ASSPDVMWDTQY
J: TRBJ1-3; V: TRBV5-4; CDR3: AMLSGPRILSGNTIY
J: TRBJ2-7; V: TRBV6-5; CDR3: ASSPGPGFGEQY
J: TRBJ2-1; V: TRBV12-5; CDR3: ASGEYNEQF
J: TRBJ2-7; V: TRBV27; CDR3: ASSLTGVLYEQY
J: TRBJ1-6; V: TRBV4-1; CDR3: ASSRPPGQVNSPLH
J: TRBJ2-7; V: TRBV29-1; CDR3: SARGGPSYEQY
J: TRBJ2-1; V: TRBV29-1; CDR3: SRRGDHNEQF
J: TRBJ1-1; V: TRBV7-2; CDR3: ASSWGTALDTEAF
J: TRBJ1-1; V: TRBV6-5; CDR3: ASSYETNTEAF
J: TRBJ2-1; V: TRBV29-1; CDR3: SVEDVGGVLKTYNEQF
J: TRBJ2-7; V: TRBV27; CDR3: ASSLAGGNLWEQY
J: TRBJ1-2; V: TRBV9; CDR3: ASSARPGRDVSYGYT
J: TRBJ2-7; V: TRBV2; CDR3: ASSPGDGNEQY
J: TRBJ1-2; V: TRBV27; CDR3: ASSSILGQLVVGYT
J: TRBJ2-3; V: TRBV11-3; CDR3: ASSLLAGSTDTQY
J: TRBJ1-5; V: TRBV6-5; CDR3: ASSSQAANQPQH
J: TRBJ1-1; V: TRBV6-5; CDR3: ASSSDSSNTEAF
J: TRBJ2-3; V: TRBV30; CDR3: AWIGASTDTQY
J: TRBJ1-1; V: TRBV13; CDR3: ASSLGGVQRTEAF
J: TRBJ2-3; V: TRBV9; CDR3: ASSDSSGTDTQY
J: TRBJ1-2; V: TRBV13; CDR3: ASSLSGQVLYGYT
J: TRBJ2-3; V: TRBV15; CDR3: ATFSGTGGLDTQY
J: TRBJ2-7; V: TRBV9; CDR3: ASSPGTSGANPY
J: TRBJ2-3; V: TRBV6-1; CDR3: ASSEYSGGLVDTQY
J: TRBJ2-5; V: TRBV5-8; CDR3: ASSLLRGGSQETQY
J: TRBJ1-2; V: TRBV6-1; CDR3: ASAVDGSNYGYT
J: TRBJ1-1; V: TRBV7-9; CDR3: ASSLGGDGAF
J: TRBJ2-3; V: TRBV11-2; CDR3: ASRPKIPTSTDTQY
J: TRBJ2-2; V: TRBV27; CDR3: ASSPIVAGGTGELF
J: TRBJ1-6; V: TRBV19; CDR3: ASRTGGTSPLH
J: TRBJ2-2; V: TRBV15; CDR3: ATSSFRGVNTGELF
J: TRBJ1-5; V: TRBV19; CDR3: ASIDKFNQPQH
J: TRBJ2-1; V: TRBV29-1; CDR3: SVDSRPPVGEQF
J: TRBJ1-1; V: TRBV29-1; CDR3: SAGGMNTEAF
J: TRBJ2-1; V: TRBV19; CDR3: ASSIGGRSENEQF
J: TRBJ2-7; V: TRBV27; CDR3: ASRSLSEAVSYEQY
J: TRBJ1-4; V: TRBV15; CDR3: ATSRDRGVNEKLF
J: TRBJ2-5; V: TRBV6-6; CDR3: ASSYTGIQETQY
J: TRBJ2-7; V: TRBV7-9; CDR3: ASSFSGGVWDEQY
J: TRBJ1-6; V: TRBV30; CDR3: ACGTGGSSSPLH
J: TRBJ2-2; V: TRBV29-1; CDR3: SVMGLRRNGELF
J: TRBJ1-1; V: TRBV19; CDR3: ASSIVRGATEAF
J: TRBJ1-5; V: TRBV19; CDR3: ASTPMGQVNQPQH
J: TRBJ1-5; V: TRBV9; CDR3: ASSSGGLSNQPQH
J: TRBJ2-7; V: TRBV6-5; CDR3: ASSYPGREDEQY
J: TRBJ1-5; V: TRBV6-5; CDR3: AGFTGVDWQPQH
J: TRBJ2-3; V: TRBV19; CDR3: ASRGLAGTDTQY